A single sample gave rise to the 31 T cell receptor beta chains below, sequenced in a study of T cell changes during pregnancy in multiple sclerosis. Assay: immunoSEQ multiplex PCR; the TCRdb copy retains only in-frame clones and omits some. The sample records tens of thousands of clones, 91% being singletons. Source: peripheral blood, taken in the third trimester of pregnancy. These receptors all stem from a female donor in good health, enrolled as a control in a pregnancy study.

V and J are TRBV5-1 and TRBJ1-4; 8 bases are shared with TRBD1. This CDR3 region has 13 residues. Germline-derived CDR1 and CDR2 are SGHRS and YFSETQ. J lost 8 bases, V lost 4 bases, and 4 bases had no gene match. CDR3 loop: CASSAGTGEKLFF. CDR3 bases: TGCGCCAGCAGCGCCGGGACAGGAGAAAAACTGTTTTTT. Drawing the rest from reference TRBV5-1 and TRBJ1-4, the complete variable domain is KAGVTQTPRYLIKTRGQQVTLSCSPISGHRSVSWYQQTPGQGLQFLFEYFSETQRNKGNFPGRFSGRQFSNSRSEMNVSTLELGDSALYLCASSAGTGEKLFFGSGTQLSVL.

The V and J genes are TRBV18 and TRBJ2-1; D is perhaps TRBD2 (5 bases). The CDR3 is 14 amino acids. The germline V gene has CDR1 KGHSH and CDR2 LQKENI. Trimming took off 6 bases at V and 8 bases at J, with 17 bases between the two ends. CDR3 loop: CASSPSGSVDEQFF. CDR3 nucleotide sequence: TGTGCCAGCTCCCCAAGCGGTTCGGTCGATGAGCAGTTCTTC.

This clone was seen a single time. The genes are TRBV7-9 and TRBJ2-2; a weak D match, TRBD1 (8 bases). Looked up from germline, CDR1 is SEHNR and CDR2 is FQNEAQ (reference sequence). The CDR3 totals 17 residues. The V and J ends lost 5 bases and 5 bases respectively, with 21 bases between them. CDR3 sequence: CASSLQLQGGLTGELFF. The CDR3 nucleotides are TGTGCCAGCAGCCTCCAGCTACAGGGGGGGTTAACCGGGGAGCTGTTTTTT.

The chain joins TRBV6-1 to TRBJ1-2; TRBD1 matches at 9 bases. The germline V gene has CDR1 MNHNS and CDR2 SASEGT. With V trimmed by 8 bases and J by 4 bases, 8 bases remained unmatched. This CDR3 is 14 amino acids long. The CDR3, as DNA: TGTGCCAGCCAACGGACAGGGGTGGCCTATGGCTACACCTTC. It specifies CASQRTGVAYGYTF.

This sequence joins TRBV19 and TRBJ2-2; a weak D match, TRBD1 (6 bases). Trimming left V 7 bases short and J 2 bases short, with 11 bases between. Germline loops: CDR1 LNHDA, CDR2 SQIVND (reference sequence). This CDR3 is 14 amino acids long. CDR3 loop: CASNTGTNTGELFF. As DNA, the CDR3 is TGTGCCAGTAATACAGGGACCAACACCGGGGAGCTGTTTTTT.

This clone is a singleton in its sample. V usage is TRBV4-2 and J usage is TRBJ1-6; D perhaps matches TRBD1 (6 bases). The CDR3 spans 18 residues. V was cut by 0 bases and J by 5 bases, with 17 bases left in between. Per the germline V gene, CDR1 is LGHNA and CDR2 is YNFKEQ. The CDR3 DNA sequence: TGTGCCAGCAGCCAAGATTTGGTGAGGACAGAGGATAATTCACCCCTCCACTTT. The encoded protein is CASSQDLVRTEDNSPLHF.

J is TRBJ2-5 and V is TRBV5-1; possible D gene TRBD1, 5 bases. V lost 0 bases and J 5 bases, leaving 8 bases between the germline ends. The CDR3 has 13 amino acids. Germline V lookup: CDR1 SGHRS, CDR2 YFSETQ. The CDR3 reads CASSLVPGETQYF. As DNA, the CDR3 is TGCGCCAGCAGCTTGGTGCCAGGGGAGACCCAGTACTTC.

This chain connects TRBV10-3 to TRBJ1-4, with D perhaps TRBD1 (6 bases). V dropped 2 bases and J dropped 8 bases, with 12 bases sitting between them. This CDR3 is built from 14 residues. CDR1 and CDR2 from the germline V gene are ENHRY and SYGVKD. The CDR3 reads CAISEAGASEKLFF. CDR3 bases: TGTGCCATCAGTGAGGCAGGGGCGAGCGAAAAACTGTTTTTT.

The DNA for the CDR3 is TGTGCTAGTGGACATACCGACAGGGGATTCCGGGAGGATCAGCCCCAGCATTTT. It is translated as CASGHTDRGFREDQPQHF. The chain combines TRBV12-5 with TRBJ1-5, with TRBD1 matching 8 bases. The CDR3 loop spans 18 amino acids. Looked up from germline, CDR1 is LGHNT and CDR2 is FRNRAP. The ends lost 6 bases at V and 5 bases at J; junction bases unmatched: 18.

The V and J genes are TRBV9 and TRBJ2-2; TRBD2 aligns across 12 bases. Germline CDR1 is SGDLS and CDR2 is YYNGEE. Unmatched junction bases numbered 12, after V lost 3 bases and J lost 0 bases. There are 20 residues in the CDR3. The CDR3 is CASSAFTGLAGLTNTGELFF. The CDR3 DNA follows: TGTGCCAGCAGCGCGTTTACGGGACTAGCGGGCCTAACGAACACCGGGGAGCTGTTTTTT.

CDR3 nucleotide sequence: TGTGCCAGCAGACCAACTAGCACAGATACGCAGTATTTT. It encodes CASRPTSTDTQYF. The chain carries TRBV4-2 and TRBJ2-3, with no clear D. Germline CDR1 reads LGHNA; CDR2 reads YNFKEQ. Trimming removed 6 bases from V and 0 bases from J, with 7 bases in between. The CDR3 spans 13 residues.

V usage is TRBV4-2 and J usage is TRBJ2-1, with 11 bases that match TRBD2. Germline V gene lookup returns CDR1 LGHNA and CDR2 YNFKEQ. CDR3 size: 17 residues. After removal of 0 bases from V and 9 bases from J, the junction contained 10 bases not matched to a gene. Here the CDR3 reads CASSQDPLSGGAPEQFF. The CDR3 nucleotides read TGTGCCAGCAGCCAAGACCCTCTTAGCGGGGGGGCCCCTGAGCAGTTCTTC.

The CDR3, as DNA: TGTGCCAGCAGTAGACAGAATCAGCCCCAGCATTTT. This translates into CASSRQNQPQHF. The chain joins TRBV27 to TRBJ1-5; the D gene is possibly TRBD1 (5 bases). Germline V gene data show CDR1 as MNHEY and CDR2 as SMNVEV (reference sequence). The CDR3 totals 12 residues. V was pared by 5 bases and J by 4 bases, with 6 bases between.

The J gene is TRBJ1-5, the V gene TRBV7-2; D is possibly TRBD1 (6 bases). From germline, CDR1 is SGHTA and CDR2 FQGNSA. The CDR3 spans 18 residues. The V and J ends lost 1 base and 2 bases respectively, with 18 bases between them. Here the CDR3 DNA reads TGTGCCAGCAGCTTAGGGGGATTTACAGGGTTCGGCAATCAGCCCCAGCATTTT. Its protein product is CASSLGGFTGFGNQPQHF.

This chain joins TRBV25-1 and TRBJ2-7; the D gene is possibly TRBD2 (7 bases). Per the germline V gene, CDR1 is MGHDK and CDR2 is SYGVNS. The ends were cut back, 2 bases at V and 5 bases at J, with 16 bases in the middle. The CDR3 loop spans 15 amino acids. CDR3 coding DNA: TGTGCCAGCAGTGAAAAGGTGGGGGGGGGCCACGAGCAGTACTTC. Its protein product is CASSEKVGGGHEQYF.

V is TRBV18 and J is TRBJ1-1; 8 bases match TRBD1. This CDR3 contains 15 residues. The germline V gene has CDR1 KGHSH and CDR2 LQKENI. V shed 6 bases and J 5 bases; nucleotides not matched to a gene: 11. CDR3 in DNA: TGTGCCAGCTCTTGGACAGGGCGCGTATGGACTGAAGCTTTCTTT. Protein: CASSWTGRVWTEAFF.

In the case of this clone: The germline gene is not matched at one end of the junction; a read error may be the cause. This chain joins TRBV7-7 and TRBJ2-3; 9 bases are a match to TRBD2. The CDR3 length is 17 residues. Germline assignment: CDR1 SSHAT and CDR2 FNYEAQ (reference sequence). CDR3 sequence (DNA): TGTGCTAGCAGCTTCCTGCGGGAGGGGACTAGCACAGATACGCAGTATTTT. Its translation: CASSFLREGTSTDTQYF.

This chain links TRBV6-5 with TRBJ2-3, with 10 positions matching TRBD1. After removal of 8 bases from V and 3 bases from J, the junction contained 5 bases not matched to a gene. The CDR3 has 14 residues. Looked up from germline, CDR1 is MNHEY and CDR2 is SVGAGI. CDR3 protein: CASRGQGTTDTQYF. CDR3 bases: TGTGCCAGCCGGGGACAGGGGACAACAGATACGCAGTATTTT.

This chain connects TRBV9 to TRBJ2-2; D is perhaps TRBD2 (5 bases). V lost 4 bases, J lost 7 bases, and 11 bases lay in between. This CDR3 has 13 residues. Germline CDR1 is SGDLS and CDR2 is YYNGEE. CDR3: CASSPLRGGELFF. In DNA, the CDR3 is TGTGCCAGCAGCCCACTCCGGGGCGGGGAGCTGTTTTTT.

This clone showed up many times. The CDR3 reads CASNPGQVIPGELFF. The DNA of the CDR3 is TGTGCCAGCAATCCGGGACAGGTGATTCCCGGGGAGCTGTTTTTT. The J gene is TRBJ2-2, the V gene TRBV2; 8 nucleotides line up with TRBD1. After removal of 7 bases from V and 6 bases from J, the junction contained 10 bases not matched to a gene. The CDR3 is 15 amino acids. The germline V gene encodes CDR1 SNHLY and CDR2 FYNNEI.

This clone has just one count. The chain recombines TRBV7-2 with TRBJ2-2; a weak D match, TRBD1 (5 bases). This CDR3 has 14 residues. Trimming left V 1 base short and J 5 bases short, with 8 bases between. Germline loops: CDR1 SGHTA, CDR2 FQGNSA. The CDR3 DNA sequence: TGTGCCAGCAGCTTAGGTTCAGGGACCGGGGAGCTGTTTTTT. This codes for CASSLGSGTGELFF. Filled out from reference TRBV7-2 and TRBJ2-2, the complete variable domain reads GAGVSQSPSNKVTEKGKDVELRCDPISGHTALYWYRQSLGQGLEFLIYFQGNSAPDKSGLPSDRFSAERTGGSVSTLTIQRTQQEDSAVYLCASSLGSGTGELFFGEGSRLTVL.

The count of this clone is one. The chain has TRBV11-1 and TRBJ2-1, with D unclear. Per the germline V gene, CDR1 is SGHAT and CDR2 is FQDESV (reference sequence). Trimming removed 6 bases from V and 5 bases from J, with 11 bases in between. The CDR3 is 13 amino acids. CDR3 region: CASSPGWDNEQFF. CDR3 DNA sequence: TGTGCCAGCAGTCCCGGGTGGGACAATGAGCAGTTCTTC.

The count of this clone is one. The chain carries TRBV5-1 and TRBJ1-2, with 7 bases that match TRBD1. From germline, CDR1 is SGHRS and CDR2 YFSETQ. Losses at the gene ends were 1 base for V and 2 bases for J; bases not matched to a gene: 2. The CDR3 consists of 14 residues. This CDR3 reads CASSLTGVNYGYTF. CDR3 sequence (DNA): TGCGCCAGCAGCTTGACAGGGGTCAACTATGGCTACACCTTC.

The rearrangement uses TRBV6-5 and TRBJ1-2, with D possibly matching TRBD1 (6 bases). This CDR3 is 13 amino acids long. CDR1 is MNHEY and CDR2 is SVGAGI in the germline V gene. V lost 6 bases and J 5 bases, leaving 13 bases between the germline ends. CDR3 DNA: TGTGCCAGCAGGTCGGACAGTAGATATGGCTACACCTTC. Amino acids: CASRSDSRYGYTF.

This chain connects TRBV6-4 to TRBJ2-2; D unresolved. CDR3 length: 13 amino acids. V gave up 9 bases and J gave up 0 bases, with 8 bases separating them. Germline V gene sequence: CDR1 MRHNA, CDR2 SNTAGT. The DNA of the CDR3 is TGTGCCAGTAAACAGCCGAACACCGGGGAGCTGTTTTTT. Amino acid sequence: CASKQPNTGELFF.

The CDR3 loop is CASSVGDKNTEAFF. The CDR3 DNA sequence: TGTGCCAGCAGCGTAGGTGACAAGAACACTGAAGCTTTCTTT. V is TRBV9 and J is TRBJ1-1; no clear D. CDR1 and CDR2 from the germline V gene are SGDLS and YYNGEE. The CDR3 runs to 14 residues. V lost 0 bases and J 1 base, leaving 7 bases between the germline ends. Full variable domain (remainder filled in from reference TRBV9 and TRBJ1-1): DSGVTQTPKHLITATGQRVTLRCSPRSGDLSVYWYQQSLDQGLQFLIQYYNGEERAKGNILERFSAQQFPDLHSELNLSSLELGDSALYFCASSVGDKNTEAFFGQGTRLTVV.

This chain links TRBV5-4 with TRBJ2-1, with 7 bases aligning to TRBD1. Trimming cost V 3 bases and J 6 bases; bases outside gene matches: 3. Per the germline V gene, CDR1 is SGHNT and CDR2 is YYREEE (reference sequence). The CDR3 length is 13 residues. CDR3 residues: CASSSDRANEQFF. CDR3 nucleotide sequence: TGTGCCAGCAGCTCAGACAGGGCCAATGAGCAGTTCTTC.

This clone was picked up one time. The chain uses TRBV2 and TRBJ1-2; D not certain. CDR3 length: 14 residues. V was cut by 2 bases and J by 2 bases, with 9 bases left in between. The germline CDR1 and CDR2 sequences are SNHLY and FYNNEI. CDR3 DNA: TGTGCCAGCAGTGAATTAAACAGCAACTATGGCTACACCTTC. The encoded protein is CASSELNSNYGYTF.

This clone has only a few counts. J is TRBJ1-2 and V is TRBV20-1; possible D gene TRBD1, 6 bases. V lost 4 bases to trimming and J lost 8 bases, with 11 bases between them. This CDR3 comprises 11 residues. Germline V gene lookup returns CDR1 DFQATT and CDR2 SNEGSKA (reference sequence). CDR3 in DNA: TGCAGTGCTAAACAGGGACGAGGCTACACCTTC. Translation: CSAKQGRGYTF.

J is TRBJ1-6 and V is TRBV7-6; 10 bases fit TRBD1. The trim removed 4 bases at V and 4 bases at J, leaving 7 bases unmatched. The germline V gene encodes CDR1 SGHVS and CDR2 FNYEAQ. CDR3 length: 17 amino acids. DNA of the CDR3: TGTGCCAGCAGCTCAAGCCGGGACAGGGGTTATAATTCACCCCTCCACTTT. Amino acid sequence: CASSSSRDRGYNSPLHF.

The DNA of the CDR3 is TGTGCCAGCAGAGGGGCCGGAACCAAAAACATTCAGTACTTC. Translating it yields CASRGAGTKNIQYF. The genes are TRBV9 and TRBJ2-4; D perhaps matches TRBD1 (5 bases). The germline gives CDR1 SGDLS, CDR2 YYNGEE. Trimming removed 5 bases from V and 2 bases from J, with 11 bases in between. The CDR3 contains 14 residues. Together with reference TRBV9 and TRBJ2-4, the CDR3 gives the full variable domain: DSGVTQTPKHLITATGQRVTLRCSPRSGDLSVYWYQQSLDQGLQFLIQYYNGEERAKGNILERFSAQQFPDLHSELNLSSLELGDSALYFCASRGAGTKNIQYFGAGTRLSVL.